The 19 T cell receptor beta chains reported below all come from one sample, sequenced in a study of beta chain features in type 1 diabetes. Since all of the isolated RNA was reverse transcribed, expressed TCRB transcripts were what got sequenced. Data came from immunoSEQ multiplex PCR; TCRdb stores just in-frame clones and leaves some out. The sample contains approximately 270,000 clones, roughly an eighth of which appear only once. Study observations and caveats: Type 1 diabetes patients had TCRB CDR3s that were shorter (moderately but significantly so) in all four CD4+ subsets.

No antigen has been assigned to these receptors. The material sequenced was naive CD4+ T cells from blood. The receptor set was obtained from a man aged 25 to 40 with type 1 diabetes.

This clone was recorded a few times. The V and J genes are TRBV13 and TRBJ2-1; 7 positions agree with TRBD1. The CDR3 totals 14 residues. V shed 5 bases, J shed 7 bases, and the junction held 8 bases outside the gene matches. Germline CDR1 PRHDT, CDR2 FYEKMQ (reference sequence). CDR3: CASSHRDRVNEQFF. The CDR3 bases are TGTGCCAGCAGCCACCGTGACAGGGTAAATGAGCAGTTCTTC. The whole variable domain, filled in from reference TRBV13 and TRBJ2-1, reads AAGVIQSPRHLIKEKRETATLKCYPIPRHDTVYWYQQGPGQDPQFLISFYEKMQSDKGSIPDRFSAQQFSDYHSELNMSSLELGDSALYFCASSHRDRVNEQFFGPGTRLTVL.

The rearrangement links TRBV2 to TRBJ1-5; D gene unclear. The CDR3 contains 13 residues. The germline gives CDR1 SNHLY, CDR2 FYNNEI. The ends were cut back, 9 bases at V and 5 bases at J, with 14 bases in the middle. The CDR3 sequence is CASQKQMDQPQHF. The CDR3 coding sequence is TGTGCCAGTCAGAAACAGATGGATCAGCCCCAGCATTTT.

This chain uses TRBV18 with TRBJ2-1; D not resolved. This CDR3 region has 14 residues. Germline V gene data show CDR1 as KGHSH and CDR2 as LQKENI. Deletions cut 2 bases from V and 10 bases from J, with 15 bases between. CDR3 sequence (DNA): TGTGCCAGCTCACCAAATAGGCCGGAGAGGGAGCAGTTCTTC. It specifies CASSPNRPEREQFF.

V usage is TRBV28 and J usage is TRBJ2-1, with 7 bases fitting TRBD2. The ends lost 10 bases at V and 1 base at J; junction bases unmatched: 7. Germline lookup yields CDR1 MDHEN and CDR2 SYDVKM. This CDR3 comprises 14 residues. Written as DNA, the CDR3 is TGTGCCACATATCGGGAGGCGTCCTACAATGAGCAGTTCTTC. As protein: CATYREASYNEQFF. The full variable domain, its missing parts supplied by reference TRBV28 and TRBJ2-1, is DVKVTQSSRYLVKRTGEKVFLECVQDMDHENMFWYRQDPGLGLRLIYFSYDVKMKEKGDIPEGYSVSREKKERFSLILESASTNQTSMYLCATYREASYNEQFFGPGTRLTVL.

The V and J genes are TRBV7-3 and TRBJ2-7; 12 nucleotides align to TRBD2. This CDR3 comprises 14 residues. Looked up from germline, CDR1 is SGHTA and CDR2 is FQGTGA. Germline trimming cut 2 bases from V and 5 bases from J; bases unmatched to any gene: 1. CDR3 amino acids: CASSLLAGGNEQYF. The CDR3, as DNA: TGTGCCAGCAGCTTACTAGCGGGAGGGAACGAGCAGTACTTC.

The chain recombines TRBV7-6 with TRBJ1-2, with D uncertain. V was pared by 5 bases and J by 1 base, with 11 bases between. The CDR3 is made up of 14 amino acids. CDR1 and CDR2 (germline): SGHVS, FNYEAQ. CDR3 sequence: CASSPRPNNYGYTF. The CDR3 DNA reads as TGTGCCAGCAGCCCTAGGCCGAATAACTATGGCTACACCTTC.

The sample holds a few counts of this clone. This chain connects TRBV7-9 to TRBJ2-7; D ambiguous. CDR3 size: 13 residues. V was pared by 0 bases and J by 7 bases, with 10 bases between. Per germline, CDR1 SEHNR and CDR2 FQNEAQ (reference sequence). The CDR3 sequence: CASSLALPQEQYF. The CDR3 coding sequence is TGTGCCAGCAGCTTAGCGCTGCCGCAGGAGCAGTACTTC.

This chain links TRBV7-3 with TRBJ2-3; 7 positions agree with TRBD1. Germline values: CDR1 SGHTA, CDR2 FQGTGA. V lost 5 bases and J lost 7; bases outside the gene matches: 9. The CDR3 spans 14 residues. The CDR3 DNA is TGTGCCAGCAGCCCGAGACAGGGTCGGCATACGCAGTATTTT. Protein: CASSPRQGRHTQYF.

The chain couples TRBV5-1 to TRBJ2-7; weak D call: TRBD1 (6 bases). Germline loops: CDR1 SGHRS, CDR2 YFSETQ. The CDR3 totals 15 residues. With 4 bases removed from V and 1 base from J, the gap between germline ends came to 15 bases. CDR3 in DNA: TGCGCCAGCAGCCGAGGACAGACGGCGTCCTACGAGCAGTACTTC. It specifies CASSRGQTASYEQYF.

The chain carries TRBV28 and TRBJ1-5; D not resolved. Per the germline V gene, CDR1 is MDHEN and CDR2 is SYDVKM. V lost 6 bases to trimming and J lost 5 bases, with 11 bases between them. CDR3 length equals 13 residues. Here the CDR3 reads CASSSPGDQPQHF. The CDR3 coding sequence is TGTGCCAGCAGCTCCCCCGGGGATCAGCCCCAGCATTTT.

This clone was seen a few times. This chain uses TRBV4-3 with TRBJ2-3; 8 bases line up with TRBD2. The length of the CDR3 is 14 residues. Germline-derived CDR1 and CDR2 are LGHNA and YSLEER. The junction had 1 base not matched to a gene; V was cut back by 0 bases and J by 5 bases. CDR3 bases: TGCGCCAGCAGCCAAGATGGGACTAGAGATACGCAGTATTTT. Translating it yields CASSQDGTRDTQYF.

This clone was seen only a few times. The genes are TRBV11-2 and TRBJ2-7, with D perhaps TRBD1 (6 bases). Germline V gene lookup returns CDR1 SGHAT and CDR2 FQNNGV. The CDR3 extends over 14 amino acids. Trimming cost V 2 bases and J 5 bases, with 13 bases left between them. CDR3 DNA: TGTGCCAGCAGCTTATCGGGTGGGACAAACGAGCAGTACTTC. Translated, it gives CASSLSGGTNEQYF. Using reference TRBV11-2 and TRBJ2-7 for the parts outside the CDR3, the full variable domain is EAGVAQSPRYKIIEKRQSVAFWCNPISGHATLYWYQQILGQGPKLLIQFQNNGVVDDSQLPKDRFSAERLKGVDSTLKIQPAKLEDSAVYLCASSLSGGTNEQYFGPGTRLTVT.

The chain links TRBV20-1 to TRBJ1-1, with D uncertain. Trimming removed 4 bases at V and 3 bases at J, with 6 bases between. The CDR3 totals 11 residues. CDR1 and CDR2 from the germline V gene are DFQATT and SNEGSKA (reference sequence). The CDR3 DNA sequence: TGCAGTGCTAACTTGTACACTGAAGCTTTCTTT. Translation: CSANLYTEAFF.

The J gene is TRBJ2-7, the V gene TRBV30; 8 bases agree with TRBD2. The CDR3 runs to 14 residues. The junction had 5 bases not matched to a gene; V was cut back by 4 bases and J by 0 bases. Germline V gives CDR1 GTSNPN, CDR2 SVGIG (reference sequence). As DNA, the CDR3 is TGTGCCTGGACCCCAGCGGGGGCCTCCTACGAGCAGTACTTC. Protein sequence: CAWTPAGASYEQYF.

Only a few counts were recorded for this clone. This chain uses TRBV6-6 with TRBJ1-3, with D possibly being TRBD1 (5 bases). Germline CDR1 reads MNHNY; CDR2 reads SVGAGI (reference sequence). The V end was cut by 11 bases, the J end by 4 bases, with 9 bases between. There are 11 residues in the CDR3. The CDR3 loop is CAGGDGNTIYF. The CDR3 coding sequence is TGTGCCGGGGGGGACGGAAACACCATATATTTT.

This clone was seen a handful of times. The J gene is TRBJ2-1, the V gene TRBV28, with D maybe TRBD2 (5 bases). The V end lost 1 base, the J end lost 0 bases, and 10 bases lay between the germline ends. The CDR3 sequence is 16 residues long. Germline CDR1 and CDR2: MDHEN and SYDVKM. The CDR3 sequence: CASSLFAGYSYNEQFF. DNA for the CDR3: TGTGCCAGCAGTTTATTTGCGGGCTACTCCTACAATGAGCAGTTCTTC.

The V and J genes are TRBV5-4 and TRBJ1-5; 9 bases agree with TRBD1. Unmatched junction bases numbered 7, after V lost 4 bases and J lost 5 bases. Germline lookup yields CDR1 SGHNT and CDR2 YYREEE (reference sequence). The CDR3 has 15 amino acids. The CDR3 is CASSPGQGLDQPQHF. CDR3 coding DNA: TGTGCCAGCAGCCCCGGACAGGGGTTAGATCAGCCCCAGCATTTT.

V and J are TRBV7-3 and TRBJ1-3, with D tentatively TRBD1 (6 bases). CDR3 length equals 14 residues. Trimming left V 4 bases short and J 2 bases short, with 9 bases between. Germline CDR1 is SGHTA and CDR2 is FQGTGA. The CDR3 nucleotides read TGTGCCAGCAGCTCAGGGGTTGCTGGAAACACCATATATTTT. Translating gives CASSSGVAGNTIYF.

This chain uses TRBV7-2 with TRBJ1-5; TRBD1 agrees at 7 bases. The trim removed 1 base at V and 5 bases at J, leaving 2 bases unmatched. This CDR3 region has 14 residues. Per the germline V gene, CDR1 is SGHTA and CDR2 is FQGNSA. CDR3 sequence: CASSLGTGHQPQHF. Written as DNA, the CDR3 is TGTGCCAGCAGCTTAGGGACAGGTCATCAGCCCCAGCATTTT. Full variable domain (missing parts from reference TRBV7-2 and TRBJ1-5): GAGVSQSPSNKVTEKGKDVELRCDPISGHTALYWYRQSLGQGLEFLIYFQGNSAPDKSGLPSDRFSAERTGGSVSTLTIQRTQQEDSAVYLCASSLGTGHQPQHFGDGTRLSIL.